Listed below are T cell receptor beta chains from one sample, sequenced in a study of T cell changes during pregnancy in multiple sclerosis. Data came from immunoSEQ multiplex PCR; TCRdb stores just in-frame clones and leaves some out. Among under 35,000 clones listed, 70% to 90% were seen once. This material consisted of CD8+ T cells from peripheral blood mononuclear cells, taken after pregnancy. The receptors were sampled from a female donor with multiple sclerosis, enrolled in a pregnancy study. Both conserved end residues are part of each CDR3. Each record gives: V gene, D gene, J gene, clone size, CDR3 DNA, CDR3 protein. A D gene is named only where the DNA matches it firmly. Where a row states a size, it is once, few, many or the class of an expanded clone; other rows omit it.

v_gene: TRBV10-3
d_gene: TRBD1
j_gene: TRBJ1-2
abundance: .
CDR3nt: TGTGCCATCAGTCCCTCCCCGGGACAGGCTAACTATGGCTACACCTTC
CDR3aa: CAISPSPGQANYGYTF

v_gene: TRBV2
d_gene: .
j_gene: TRBJ2-7
abundance: .
CDR3nt: TGTGCCAGCAGTGACGGACTGGGGGGCTACGAGCAGTACTTC
CDR3aa: CASSDGLGGYEQYF

v_gene: TRBV7-9
d_gene: .
j_gene: TRBJ1-1
abundance: once
CDR3nt: TGTGCCAGCAGCCACGGGTGGGAAGCTTTCTTT
CDR3aa: CASSHGWEAFF

v_gene: TRBV2
d_gene: TRBD1
j_gene: TRBJ1-6
abundance: .
CDR3nt: TGTGCCAGCACCCGAATAAGAGCCGCGACAGGGAATAATTCACCCCTCCACTTT
CDR3aa: CASTRIRAATGNNSPLHF

v_gene: TRBV27
d_gene: .
j_gene: TRBJ2-7
abundance: many
CDR3nt: TGTGCCAGCAGTTTATCGAGAGGCTACGAGCAGTACTTC
CDR3aa: CASSLSRGYEQYF

v_gene: TRBV6-5
d_gene: TRBD1
j_gene: TRBJ1-1
abundance: .
CDR3nt: TGTGCCAGCAGCCCCGAGACAGGGGTTTTGATGGCTTTCTTT
CDR3aa: CASSPETGVLMAFF

v_gene: TRBV28
d_gene: .
j_gene: TRBJ2-7
abundance: .
CDR3nt: TGTGCCAGCAGTTTGGGTGGGCTCTACGAGCAGTACTTC
CDR3aa: CASSLGGLYEQYF

v_gene: TRBV9
d_gene: .
j_gene: TRBJ1-1
abundance: .
CDR3nt: TGTGCCAGCAGCGTCACAGGGCTCTCGAACACTGAAGCTTTCTTT
CDR3aa: CASSVTGLSNTEAFF

v_gene: TRBV19
d_gene: TRBD2
j_gene: TRBJ2-2
abundance: .
CDR3nt: TGTGCCAGTAGGGCATTCGGGAGGGGGTTCTTAGGCGGGGAGCTGTTTTTT
CDR3aa: CASRAFGRGFLGGELFF

v_gene: TRBV2
d_gene: TRBD1
j_gene: TRBJ1-5
abundance: once
CDR3nt: TGTGCCAGCAGTGAAAGATGGACAGGTGATCAGCCCCAGCATTTT
CDR3aa: CASSERWTGDQPQHF

v_gene: TRBV6-1
d_gene: .
j_gene: TRBJ2-7
abundance: few
CDR3nt: TGTGCCAGCAGTGCCAAGGGGTCCCTCGGCTACGAGCAGTACTTC
CDR3aa: CASSAKGSLGYEQYF

v_gene: TRBV7-3
d_gene: .
j_gene: TRBJ1-2
abundance: few
CDR3nt: TGTGCCAGCAGCTTAAGGTCACCAGAAGCTAACTATGGCTACACCTTC
CDR3aa: CASSLRSPEANYGYTF

v_gene: TRBV7-2
d_gene: TRBD2
j_gene: TRBJ2-1
abundance: .
CDR3nt: TGTGCCAGCAGCTTAGAGATGGGGGGGTACAATGAGCAGTTCTTC
CDR3aa: CASSLEMGGYNEQFF

v_gene: TRBV6-1
d_gene: TRBD1
j_gene: TRBJ1-6
abundance: .
CDR3nt: TGTGCCAGCAGTGATGGGACAGGGGGCAATTCACCCCTCCACTTT
CDR3aa: CASSDGTGGNSPLHF

v_gene: TRBV6-5
d_gene: .
j_gene: TRBJ1-1
abundance: .
CDR3nt: TGTGCCAGCAGTTACTCAGTGGGGGGGGAGGGAGCTTTCTTT
CDR3aa: CASSYSVGGEGAFF

v_gene: TRBV7-2
d_gene: TRBD2
j_gene: TRBJ2-7
abundance: .
CDR3nt: TGTGCCAGCAGCTTAGACATCGGGCGGGAGACCTACGAGCAGTACTTC
CDR3aa: CASSLDIGRETYEQYF

v_gene: TRBV27
d_gene: .
j_gene: TRBJ2-1
abundance: .
CDR3nt: TGTGCCAGCAGTTGGGGGACTCAACAGTTCTTC
CDR3aa: CASSWGTQQFF

v_gene: TRBV7-9
d_gene: .
j_gene: TRBJ2-1
abundance: .
CDR3nt: TGTGCCAGCAGCCTAGGGGGAGGAGTGATCTCTCCAGAGTTCTTC
CDR3aa: CASSLGGGVISPEFF

v_gene: TRBV4-1
d_gene: .
j_gene: TRBJ2-7
abundance: .
CDR3nt: TGCGCCAGCAGCCAAATTCCACATACCTCCTACGAGCAGTACTTC
CDR3aa: CASSQIPHTSYEQYF

v_gene: TRBV29-1
d_gene: .
j_gene: TRBJ1-1
abundance: once
CDR3nt: TGCAGCGTTGGAAGCGGGCTGATTGAAGCTTTCTTT
CDR3aa: CSVGSGLIEAFF

v_gene: TRBV11-2
d_gene: .
j_gene: TRBJ2-4
abundance: .
CDR3nt: TGTGCCAGCAGCCCGCGACTGAGAGCCAAAAACATTCAGTACTTC
CDR3aa: CASSPRLRAKNIQYF

v_gene: TRBV5-1
d_gene: .
j_gene: TRBJ2-3
abundance: .
CDR3nt: TGCGCCAGCAGCTTGGTGGTCAGGGGATACGGATTGGGGGGGATAACAGATACGCAGTATTTT
CDR3aa: CASSLVVRGYGLGGITDTQYF

v_gene: TRBV28
d_gene: .
j_gene: TRBJ1-6
abundance: once
CDR3nt: TGTGCCAGCAGTTTCGGAGGGGAGAATAATTCACCCCTCCACTTT
CDR3aa: CASSFGGENNSPLHF

v_gene: TRBV10-3
d_gene: .
j_gene: TRBJ2-6
abundance: .
CDR3nt: TGTGCCATCAGTGGGGCCTACTTGCCCTCTGGGGCCAACGTCCTGACTTTC
CDR3aa: CAISGAYLPSGANVLTF

v_gene: TRBV7-9
d_gene: .
j_gene: TRBJ1-2
abundance: .
CDR3nt: TGTGCCAGCAGCTTACCTAACTCGAGGTTACCCGCTCCCTTC
CDR3aa: CASSLPNSRLPAPF

v_gene: TRBV7-9
d_gene: .
j_gene: TRBJ2-2
abundance: once
CDR3nt: TGTGCCAGCAGCTTCCCCGAGGGGAACACCGGGGAGCTGTTTTTT
CDR3aa: CASSFPEGNTGELFF

v_gene: TRBV15
d_gene: .
j_gene: TRBJ2-5
abundance: .
CDR3nt: TGTGCCACCAGCATGTCTAGACCTATAAACCAAGAGACCCAGTACTTC
CDR3aa: CATSMSRPINQETQYF

v_gene: TRBV29-1
d_gene: TRBD2
j_gene: TRBJ2-7
abundance: .
CDR3nt: TGCAGCGTCGCAGCGGGGGAGTACTACGAGCAGTACTTC
CDR3aa: CSVAAGEYYEQYF

v_gene: TRBV4-3
d_gene: TRBD2
j_gene: TRBJ2-1
abundance: .
CDR3nt: TGCGCCAGCAGCCAAGATGGAGCGGGGGGGCCAATTGAGCAGTTCTTC
CDR3aa: CASSQDGAGGPIEQFF

v_gene: TRBV30
d_gene: TRBD1
j_gene: TRBJ2-5
abundance: .
CDR3nt: TGTGCCTGGACCGGGACAGGGGATGCGGAGACCCAGTACTTC
CDR3aa: CAWTGTGDAETQYF

v_gene: TRBV7-9
d_gene: .
j_gene: TRBJ2-2
abundance: once
CDR3nt: TGTGCCAGCAGCTACCTCCTGGCGGACGGGGAGCTGTTTTTT
CDR3aa: CASSYLLADGELFF

v_gene: TRBV9
d_gene: .
j_gene: TRBJ1-5
abundance: .
CDR3nt: TGTGCCAGCAGCGCCGGGGGGAACAATCAGCCCCAGCATTTT
CDR3aa: CASSAGGNNQPQHF

v_gene: TRBV27
d_gene: .
j_gene: TRBJ2-1
abundance: .
CDR3nt: TGTGCCAGCAGTTTTACCGGCGTAGGGGGGGCCGAGATTGAGCAGTTCTTC
CDR3aa: CASSFTGVGGAEIEQFF

v_gene: TRBV6-4
d_gene: .
j_gene: TRBJ2-2
abundance: .
CDR3nt: TGTGCCAGCAGTTTAACGGGGTCCGGGGAGCTGTTTTTT
CDR3aa: CASSLTGSGELFF

v_gene: TRBV4-1
d_gene: TRBD1
j_gene: TRBJ2-1
abundance: few
CDR3nt: TGCGCCAGCAGCCAGCTGGGGACAGCGGACTACAATGAGCAGTTCTTC
CDR3aa: CASSQLGTADYNEQFF

v_gene: TRBV19
d_gene: .
j_gene: TRBJ1-5
abundance: once
CDR3nt: TGTGCCAGTAGTATCCGGGACATCAATCAGCCCCAGCATTTT
CDR3aa: CASSIRDINQPQHF

v_gene: TRBV4-1
d_gene: .
j_gene: TRBJ2-1
abundance: .
CDR3nt: TGCGCCAGCAGCCAAGATACCGAGACAGGTTCCTACAATGAGCAGTTCTTC
CDR3aa: CASSQDTETGSYNEQFF

v_gene: TRBV19
d_gene: .
j_gene: TRBJ2-2
abundance: .
CDR3nt: TGTGCCAGTAGTATCCTTCCCGGTAACACCGGGGAGCTGTTTTTT
CDR3aa: CASSILPGNTGELFF

v_gene: TRBV28
d_gene: .
j_gene: TRBJ2-3
abundance: .
CDR3nt: TGTGCCAGCAGTTCGGACCAGACAGGTCTTAGGGCAGATACGCAGTATTTT
CDR3aa: CASSSDQTGLRADTQYF

v_gene: TRBV19
d_gene: TRBD1
j_gene: TRBJ2-1
abundance: .
CDR3nt: TGTGCCAGTAGAGACAGGGCCTTCAATGAGCAGTTCTTC
CDR3aa: CASRDRAFNEQFF

v_gene: TRBV9
d_gene: .
j_gene: TRBJ2-7
abundance: .
CDR3nt: TGTGCCAGCAGCGCGATCGAAGTCGGCGAGCAGTACTTC
CDR3aa: CASSAIEVGEQYF

v_gene: TRBV29-1
d_gene: .
j_gene: TRBJ1-2
abundance: .
CDR3nt: TGCAGCGTTGAGGGAGGGACTACTAACTATGGCTACACCTTC
CDR3aa: CSVEGGTTNYGYTF

v_gene: TRBV5-1
d_gene: .
j_gene: TRBJ2-5
abundance: once
CDR3nt: TGCGCCAGCAGCTGGGGGCGGCGGATGGAGACCCAGTACTTC
CDR3aa: CASSWGRRMETQYF

v_gene: TRBV11-2
d_gene: .
j_gene: TRBJ2-7
abundance: .
CDR3nt: TGTGCCAGCAGCTTAGGGACCCTAGGTGGGGGCGCCCACGAGCAGTACTTC
CDR3aa: CASSLGTLGGGAHEQYF

v_gene: TRBV27
d_gene: .
j_gene: TRBJ2-7
abundance: .
CDR3nt: TGTGCCAGCAGCCCGTCTAACTCCTACGAGCAGTACTTC
CDR3aa: CASSPSNSYEQYF

v_gene: TRBV27
d_gene: .
j_gene: TRBJ1-6
abundance: .
CDR3nt: TGTGCCAGCAGTTTATCACCCACGACCGCGGGGTATTCACCCCTCCACTTT
CDR3aa: CASSLSPTTAGYSPLHF

v_gene: TRBV5-1
d_gene: TRBD1
j_gene: TRBJ1-2
abundance: .
CDR3nt: TGCGCCAGCAGTTTAGGACAGGGGGTTAACTATGGCTACACCTTC
CDR3aa: CASSLGQGVNYGYTF

v_gene: TRBV13
d_gene: TRBD1
j_gene: TRBJ1-1
abundance: .
CDR3nt: TGTGCCAGCAGCTCGTGGGGCATGACAGGGGAGGGTGAAGCTTTCTTT
CDR3aa: CASSSWGMTGEGEAFF

v_gene: TRBV5-1
d_gene: TRBD2
j_gene: TRBJ2-5
abundance: .
CDR3nt: TGCGCCAGCAGCCCCGGGGGACTAGCGGGGCCTCGGGAGACCCAGTACTTC
CDR3aa: CASSPGGLAGPRETQYF

v_gene: TRBV2
d_gene: TRBD1
j_gene: TRBJ1-1
abundance: .
CDR3nt: TGTGCCAGCAGTGAATTGGGACAGGGAAATATGAACACTGAAGCTTTCTTT
CDR3aa: CASSELGQGNMNTEAFF

v_gene: TRBV7-3
d_gene: TRBD2
j_gene: TRBJ2-5
abundance: .
CDR3nt: TGTGCCAGCAGTTCCGGACTAGCGGGGTCAGAGACCCAGTACTTC
CDR3aa: CASSSGLAGSETQYF

v_gene: TRBV10-3
d_gene: .
j_gene: TRBJ1-3
abundance: medium-sized
CDR3nt: TGTGCCACTCTAACGGGGGGGGCTGGAAACACCATATATTTT
CDR3aa: CATLTGGAGNTIYF

v_gene: TRBV7-9
d_gene: .
j_gene: TRBJ2-2
abundance: .
CDR3nt: TGTGCCAGCAGTCTAGGGCCGGCAGGGGAAATATCCGGGGAGCTGTTTTTT
CDR3aa: CASSLGPAGEISGELFF

v_gene: TRBV4-1
d_gene: TRBD2
j_gene: TRBJ2-1
abundance: .
CDR3nt: TGCGCCAGCAGCCTAGCGGGGTCGGATGAGCAGTTCTTC
CDR3aa: CASSLAGSDEQFF